This T cell receptor beta chain is drawn from a study of OX40 agonist ivuxolimab in advanced cancers. For this clone: What it binds is not known.

Clones were read by immunoSEQ multiplex PCR, and TCRdb kept only the in-frame ones, dropping some. The data hold around 56,000 clones, with 70% to 90% observed a single time. Study-wide points: Compared with CD4+, CD8+ T cells on average had more expanded clones.

This material consisted of CD4+ or CD8+ T cells sorted from blood, taken in a trial of the OX40 agonist ivuxolimab. The origin of this receptor is an adult with an advanced solid tumor such as melanoma, head and neck, liver or kidney cancer.

The CDR3 DNA reads as TGTGCCAGCAGCTTAGAACGGTCAGGGTCGAACACTGAAGCTTTCTTT. Amino acid sequence: CASSLERSGSNTEAFF. This sequence joins TRBV7-6 and TRBJ1-1, with D perhaps matching TRBD1 (5 bases). Germline values: CDR1 SGHVS, CDR2 FNYEAQ. Trimming left V 1 base short and J 1 base short, with 13 bases between. There are 16 residues in the CDR3.